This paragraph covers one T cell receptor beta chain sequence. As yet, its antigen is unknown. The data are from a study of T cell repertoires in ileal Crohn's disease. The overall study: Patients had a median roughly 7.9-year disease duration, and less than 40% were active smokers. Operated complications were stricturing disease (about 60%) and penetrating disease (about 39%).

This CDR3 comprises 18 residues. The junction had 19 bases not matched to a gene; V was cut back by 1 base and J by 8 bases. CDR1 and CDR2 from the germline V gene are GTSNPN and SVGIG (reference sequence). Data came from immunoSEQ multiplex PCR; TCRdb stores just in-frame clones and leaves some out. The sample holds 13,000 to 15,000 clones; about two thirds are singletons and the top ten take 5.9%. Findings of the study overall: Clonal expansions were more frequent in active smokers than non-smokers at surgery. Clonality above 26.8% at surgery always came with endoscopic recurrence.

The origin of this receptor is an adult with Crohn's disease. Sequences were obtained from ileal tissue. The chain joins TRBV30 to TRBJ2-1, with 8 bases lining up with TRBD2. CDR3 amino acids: CAWSGRESGGGTPDEQFF. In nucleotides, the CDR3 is TGTGCCTGGAGTGGGCGCGAATCGGGCGGGGGGACCCCCGATGAGCAGTTCTTC.